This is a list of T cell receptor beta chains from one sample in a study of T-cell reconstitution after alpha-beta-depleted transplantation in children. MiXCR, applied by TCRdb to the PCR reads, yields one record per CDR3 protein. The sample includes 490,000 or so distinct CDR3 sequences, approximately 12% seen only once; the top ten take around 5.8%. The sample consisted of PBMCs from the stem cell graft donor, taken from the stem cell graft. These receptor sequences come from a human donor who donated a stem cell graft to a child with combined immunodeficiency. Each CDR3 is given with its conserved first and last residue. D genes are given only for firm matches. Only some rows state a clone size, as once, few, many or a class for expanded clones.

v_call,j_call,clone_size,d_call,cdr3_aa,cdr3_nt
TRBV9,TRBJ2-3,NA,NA,CASSPPEASVYWDTQYF,TGTGCCAGCAGCCCCCCTGAGGCTAGCGTTTATTGGGATACGCAGTATTTT
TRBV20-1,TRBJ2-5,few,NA,CSGRGVETQYF,TGCAGTGGTAGGGGTGTAGAGACCCAGTACTTC
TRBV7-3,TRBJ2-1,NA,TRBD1,CASSLSPDRFGNNEQFF,TGTGCCAGCAGCTTAAGTCCGGACAGGTTCGGAAACAATGAGCAGTTCTTC
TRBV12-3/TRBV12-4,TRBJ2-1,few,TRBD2,CASSLGPLADSYNEQFF,TGTGCCAGCAGTTTAGGGCCCCTAGCGGACTCCTACAATGAGCAGTTCTTC
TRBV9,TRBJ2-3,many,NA,CASSVGGYGGDTQYF,TGTGCCAGCAGCGTAGGAGGATATGGCGGAGATACGCAGTATTTT
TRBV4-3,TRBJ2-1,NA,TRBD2,CASSQGLAGVWEQFF,TGCGCCAGCAGCCAAGGACTAGCGGGAGTGTGGGAGCAGTTCTTC
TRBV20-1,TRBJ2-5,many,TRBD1,CSASLTGPGQGMETQYF,TGCAGTGCTAGCCTAACTGGTCCGGGACAGGGGATGGAGACCCAGTACTTC
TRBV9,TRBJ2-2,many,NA,CASSVGASANTGELFF,TGTGCCAGCAGCGTAGGGGCTAGCGCCAACACCGGGGAGCTGTTTTTT
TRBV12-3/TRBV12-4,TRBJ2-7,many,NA,CASSRASYEQYF,TGTGCCAGCAGCCGGGCCAGCTACGAGCAGTACTTC
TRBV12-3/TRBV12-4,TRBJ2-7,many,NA,CASNPDSSYEQYF,TGTGCCAGCAATCCAGACAGCTCCTACGAGCAGTACTTC
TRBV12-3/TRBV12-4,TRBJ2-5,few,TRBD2,CASSSSGGFQETQYF,TGTGCCAGCAGTTCTAGCGGGGGGTTCCAAGAGACCCAGTACTTC
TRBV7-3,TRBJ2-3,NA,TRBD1,CASSLAGGKDTQYF,TGTGCCAGCAGCTTGGCAGGGGGCAAAGATACGCAGTATTTT
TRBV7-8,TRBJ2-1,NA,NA,CASSFRRNEQFF,TGTGCCAGCAGCTTTCGTAGGAATGAGCAGTTCTTC
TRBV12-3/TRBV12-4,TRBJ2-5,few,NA,CASSLVSGAPQDF,TGTGCCAGCAGTTTGGTCTCTGGGGCCCCGCAGGACTTC
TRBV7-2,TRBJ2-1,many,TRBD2,CATHSGGASYNEQFF,TGTGCCACCCACAGCGGGGGGGCGTCCTACAATGAGCAGTTCTTC
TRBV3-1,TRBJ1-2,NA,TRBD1,CASSLRDRAIGYTF,TGTGCCAGCAGCCTCCGGGACAGGGCTATCGGCTACACCTTC
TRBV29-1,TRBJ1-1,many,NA,CSVGTAIYTEAFF,TGCAGCGTTGGGACAGCTATCTACACTGAAGCTTTCTTT
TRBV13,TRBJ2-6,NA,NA,CASSFRGNSGANVLTF,TGTGCCAGCAGCTTCAGGGGAAACTCTGGGGCCAACGTCCTGACTTTC
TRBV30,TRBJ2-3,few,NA,CAYNPGTRRDTQYF,TGTGCCTACAACCCCGGGACACGGAGGGATACGCAGTATTTT
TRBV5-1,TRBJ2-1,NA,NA,CASSSLGGRNEQFF,TGCGCCAGCAGCTCCCTGGGGGGGCGCAATGAGCAGTTCTTC
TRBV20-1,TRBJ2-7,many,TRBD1,CSAGTGTGYYEQYF,TGCAGTGCTGGCACCGGGACAGGGTACTACGAGCAGTACTTC
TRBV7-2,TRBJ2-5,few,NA,CASSPLNVPVKETQYF,TGTGCCAGCAGCCCTCTTAACGTGCCCGTTAAAGAGACCCAGTACTTC
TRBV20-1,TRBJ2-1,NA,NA,CSARDRVQGLYNERFF,TGCAGTGCTAGAGATCGGGTCCAGGGCCTTTACAATGAGCGGTTCTTC
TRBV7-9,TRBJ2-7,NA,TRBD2,CASSSWTSGTYEQYF,TGTGCCAGCAGCTCGTGGACTAGCGGGACGTACGAGCAGTACTTC
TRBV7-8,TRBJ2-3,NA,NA,CASSLGLAGSGTDTQYF,TGTGCCAGCAGCCTCGGGCTAGCCGGGAGTGGCACAGATACGCAGTATTTT
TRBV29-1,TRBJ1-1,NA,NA,CSVEDLRINTEAFF,TGCAGCGTTGAAGATCTGCGGATAAACACTGAAGCTTTCTTT
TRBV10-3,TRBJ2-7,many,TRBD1,CAIRAGQGLSYEQYF,TGTGCCATCAGGGCGGGACAGGGGCTCTCCTACGAGCAGTACTTC
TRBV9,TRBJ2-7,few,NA,CASSGYKGEQYF,TGTGCCAGCAGCGGATACAAGGGCGAGCAGTACTTC
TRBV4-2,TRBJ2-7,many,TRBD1,CASSRQTGAYEQYF,TGTGCCAGCAGTCGTCAGACAGGGGCCTACGAGCAGTACTTC
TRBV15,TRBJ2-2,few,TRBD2,CATSRQRDYNTGELFF,TGTGCCACCAGCAGACAAAGGGACTACAACACCGGGGAGCTGTTTTTT
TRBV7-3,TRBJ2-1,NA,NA,CASSPKADGSSYNEQFF,TGTGCCAGCAGCCCAAAAGCGGATGGGTCTTCCTACAATGAGCAGTTCTTC
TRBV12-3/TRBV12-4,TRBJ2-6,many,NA,CASSPPENDDSGANVLTF,TGTGCCAGCAGTCCACCAGAGAACGACGACTCTGGGGCCAACGTCCTGACTTTC
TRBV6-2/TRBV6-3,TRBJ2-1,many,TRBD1,CASSYSGQGLNEQFF,TGTGCCAGCAGTTATTCCGGACAGGGTCTAAATGAGCAGTTCTTC
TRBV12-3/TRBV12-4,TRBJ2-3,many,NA,CASSLIGLSTDTQYF,TGTGCCAGCAGTTTGATAGGACTTAGCACAGATACGCAGTATTTT
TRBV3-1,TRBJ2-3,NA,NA,CASGDPGTRTDTQYF,TGTGCCAGCGGGGATCCTGGGACACGCACAGATACGCAGTATTTT
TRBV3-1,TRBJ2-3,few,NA,CASSQGSWGTDTQYF,TGTGCCAGCAGCCAGGGCAGTTGGGGCACAGATACGCAGTATTTT
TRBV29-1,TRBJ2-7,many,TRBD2,CSVELAGVTDYEQYF,TGCAGCGTTGAACTAGCGGGAGTAACTGACTACGAGCAGTACTTC
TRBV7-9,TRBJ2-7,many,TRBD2,CASSSGRERSYEQYF,TGTGCCAGCAGCTCAGGGCGGGAGCGCTCCTACGAGCAGTACTTC
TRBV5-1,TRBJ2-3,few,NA,CASRRTTFYTDTQYF,TGCGCCAGCAGGAGGACTACCTTTTACACAGATACGCAGTATTTT
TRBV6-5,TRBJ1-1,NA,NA,CASSPRRGEAFF,TGTGCCAGCAGTCCCCGGAGGGGGGAAGCTTTCTTT
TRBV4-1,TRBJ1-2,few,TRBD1,CASSQDRGTGGLGYGYTF,TGCGCCAGCAGCCAAGATCGGGGGACAGGGGGCTTGGGCTATGGCTACACCTTC
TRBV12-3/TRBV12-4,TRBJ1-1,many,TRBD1,CASTRQGGEAFF,TGTGCCAGCACCCGGCAGGGGGGTGAAGCTTTCTTT
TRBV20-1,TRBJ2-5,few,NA,CSARGGETQYF,TGCAGTGCTAGGGGCGGGGAGACCCAGTACTTC
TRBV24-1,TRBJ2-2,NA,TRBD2,CATGSSGLVTGELFF,TGTGCCACCGGAAGCTCGGGACTAGTAACCGGGGAGCTGTTTTTT
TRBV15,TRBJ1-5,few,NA,CATSREAGTYQPQHF,TGTGCCACCAGCAGAGAAGCAGGCACTTATCAGCCCCAGCATTTT
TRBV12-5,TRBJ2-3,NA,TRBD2,CATTGLPFTDTQYF,TGTGCTACTACGGGACTACCATTCACAGATACGCAGTATTTT
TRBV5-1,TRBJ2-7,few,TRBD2,CASSPVSGTGVGQYF,TGCGCCAGCAGCCCCGTTAGCGGGACCGGGGTAGGGCAGTACTTC